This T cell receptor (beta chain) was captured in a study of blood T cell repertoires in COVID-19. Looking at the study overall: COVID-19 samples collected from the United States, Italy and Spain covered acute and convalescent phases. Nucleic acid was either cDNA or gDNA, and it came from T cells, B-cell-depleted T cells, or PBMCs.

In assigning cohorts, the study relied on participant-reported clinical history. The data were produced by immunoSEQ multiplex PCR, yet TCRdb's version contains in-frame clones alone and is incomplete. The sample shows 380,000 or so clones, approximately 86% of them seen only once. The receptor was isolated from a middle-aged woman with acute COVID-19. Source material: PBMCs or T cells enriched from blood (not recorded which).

DNA for the CDR3: TGTGCCAGCAGCAAGACAGGGCTGAACACTGAAGCTTTCTTT. Encoded protein: CASSKTGLNTEAFF. V and J are TRBV5-6 and TRBJ1-1, with 7 bases identical to TRBD1. CDR3 size: 14 residues. Germline CDR1 and CDR2: SGHDT and YYEEEE. J was trimmed by 0 bases and V by 4 bases; bases with no gene match: 3.